One sample yielded the 23 T cell receptor beta chains listed below, sequenced in a study of T cells in Graves' hyperthyroidism and ophthalmopathy. Amplified regions were TCR beta CDR3 sequences from RNA transcripts. HTBI primers were the set used in a first-round RT-PCR of the TCR CDR3. TCRdb reprocessed the multiplex PCR reads via MiXCR and lists one record per CDR3 protein. The sample yields about half a million distinct CDR3 sequences, about a fifth seen once. What was sequenced was blood. All receptors come from a man aged 18 to 30 with Graves' hyperthyroidism.

This clonotype has ten or more counts. This chain links TRBV28 with TRBJ2-7; D may correspond to TRBD1 or TRBD2 (6 bases each). Germline CDR1 is MDHEN and CDR2 is SYDVKM. This CDR3 has 13 residues. Trimming stripped 7 bases from V and 3 bases from J, with 13 bases between. The CDR3 DNA follows: TGTGCCAGCAAGGGGGGTCTGAACTACGAGCAGTACTTC. This codes for CASKGGLNYEQYF.

This clonotype was seen many times. The V and J genes are TRBV11-2 and TRBJ1-2; D is perhaps TRBD1 (6 bases). Trimming removed 3 bases from V and 8 bases from J, with 13 bases in between. Germline CDR1 SGHAT, CDR2 FQNNGV. The CDR3 contains 13 residues. The CDR3 region has the DNA TGTGCCAGCAGCTTCCTTACAGGGCTCGGCTACACCTTC. It encodes CASSFLTGLGYTF.

The chain joins TRBV30 to TRBJ1-1; TRBD1 is a possible D gene (5 bases). Germline CDR1 GTSNPN, CDR2 SVGIG (reference sequence). Trimming removed 1 base at V and 8 bases at J, with 14 bases between. This CDR3 region has 13 residues. CDR3 loop: CAWSEGSAREAFF. The CDR3 bases are TGTGCCTGGAGTGAGGGGTCGGCTCGAGAAGCTTTCTTT.

This clonotype was observed at least ten times. V and J are TRBV6-5 and TRBJ1-2; 10 nucleotides match TRBD1. The germline V gene has CDR1 MNHEY and CDR2 SVGAGI. With V trimmed by 2 bases and J by 7 bases, 7 bases remained unmatched. The CDR3 runs to 15 residues. CDR3 in DNA: TGTGCCAGCAGTTACGGTGGACAGGGGGGTCTTGGCTACACCTTC. It yields the protein CASSYGGQGGLGYTF.

The chain employs TRBV28 and TRBJ2-6; the D gene is possibly TRBD2 (6 bases). The CDR3 totals 17 residues. Trimming took 6 bases from V and 0 from J, leaving 15 bases between them. The germline CDR1 and CDR2 sequences are MDHEN and SYDVKM. CDR3 protein: CASSPGTSSSGANVLTF. CDR3 coding DNA: TGTGCCAGCAGCCCCGGGACTTCGAGCTCTGGGGCCAACGTCCTGACTTTC.

This clonotype was found many times. The chain is built from TRBV13 and TRBJ1-1; no clear D. V shed 4 bases and J shed 1 base, with 10 bases lying between them. The CDR3 has 14 residues. The V gene's germline CDR1 is PRHDT and CDR2 FYEKMQ (reference sequence). CDR3 amino acids: CASSSRNENTEAFF. Here the CDR3 DNA reads TGTGCCAGCAGCTCCAGGAATGAGAACACTGAAGCTTTCTTT. Based on the CDR3 plus reference TRBV13 and TRBJ1-1, the full variable domain is AAGVIQSPRHLIKEKRETATLKCYPIPRHDTVYWYQQGPGQDPQFLISFYEKMQSDKGSIPDRFSAQQFSDYHSELNMSSLELGDSALYFCASSSRNENTEAFFGQGTRLTVV.

The V gene is TRBV7-9, the J gene TRBJ1-1, with 12 bases lining up with TRBD1. V was pared by 5 bases and J by 10 bases, with 11 bases of the junction left unmatched. The CDR3 loop spans 15 amino acids. Looked up from germline, CDR1 is SEHNR and CDR2 is FQNEAQ (reference sequence). The chain's CDR3 is CASSPSGTGGTLAFF. As DNA, the CDR3 is TGTGCCAGCAGCCCATCCGGGACAGGGGGCACTCTAGCTTTCTTT. The variable domain in full, with the rest retrieved from reference TRBV7-9 and TRBJ1-1, is DTGVSQNPRHKITKRGQNVTFRCDPISEHNRLYWYRQTLGQGPEFLTYFQNEAQLEKSRLLSDRFSAERPKGSFSTLEIQRTEQGDSAMYLCASSPSGTGGTLAFFGQGTRLTVV.

V is TRBV24-1 and J is TRBJ1-2; 9 nucleotides match TRBD1. The ends lost 5 bases at V and 5 bases at J; junction bases unmatched: 14. The CDR3 runs to 17 residues. Germline CDR1 and CDR2: KGHDR and SFDVKD. The CDR3 is CATSAGTGSHYRYGYTF. The CDR3 nucleotides read TGTGCCACCAGTGCGGGGACAGGGTCCCACTATCGGTATGGCTACACCTTC.

This clonotype occurred a few times. The junction and the germline gene differ at one end; a read error may be behind it. This chain joins TRBV24-1 and TRBJ1-5; no reliable D call. The CDR3 contains 16 residues. Germline loops: CDR1 KGHDR, CDR2 SFDVKD. The CDR3 DNA is TGTGCCACCATAGGCCTCTCCGTTTATAGCAATCAGCCCCAACATTTT. It yields the protein CATIGLSVYSNQPQHF.

This clonotype has more than one count but fewer than ten. No conserved phenylalanine or tryptophan is present at the end of the CDR3, so a read error is the likely explanation. The CDR3 sequence is CAIAGGDRGNEQYS. For the CDR3, the DNA is TGTGCCATCGCTGGGGGGGACAGGGGAAACGAGCAGTACTCC. The chain combines TRBV10-3 with TRBJ2-7; 10 bases agree with TRBD1. There are 14 residues in the CDR3. Germline V gene data show CDR1 as ENHRY and CDR2 as SYGVKD. V was pared by 8 bases and J by 5 bases, with 9 bases of the junction left unmatched.

This clonotype showed up many times. V and J are TRBV28 and TRBJ1-2; D gene uncertain. Germline V CDR1 and CDR2: MDHEN, SYDVKM. This CDR3 contains 13 residues. The V end was cut by 3 bases, the J end by 4 bases, with 9 bases between. CDR3 DNA sequence: TGTGCCAGCAGTTTCAGACCGGGCTATGGCTACACCTTC. It encodes CASSFRPGYGYTF.

This chain joins TRBV30 and TRBJ2-5, with a weak D call TRBD1 (6 bases). V was pared by 1 base and J by 6 bases, with 12 bases between. CDR3 length: 13 amino acids. The germline V gene has CDR1 GTSNPN and CDR2 SVGIG (reference sequence). Written as DNA, the CDR3 is TGTGCCTGGAGTGGGGGGCTTGGGAAGACCCAGTACTTC. Protein product: CAWSGGLGKTQYF.

This clonotype was counted ten times or more. The chain carries TRBV19 and TRBJ1-5, with D unclear. The V and J ends lost 3 bases and 5 bases respectively, with 17 bases between them. This CDR3 comprises 16 residues. Germline values: CDR1 LNHDA, CDR2 SQIVND (reference sequence). The chain's CDR3 is CASSITRVGPDQPQHF. In DNA, the CDR3 is TGTGCCAGTAGTATTACTCGCGTCGGCCCAGATCAGCCCCAGCATTTT.

The chain joins TRBV19 to TRBJ1-1; maybe TRBD1 (5 bases). CDR1 LNHDA and CDR2 SQIVND come from the germline V gene (reference sequence). This CDR3 is 13 amino acids long. The V end was cut by 3 bases, the J end by 11 bases, with 16 bases between. In nucleotides, the CDR3 is TGTGCCAGTAGTATCTTTGGCGGGACGGAGGCTTTCTTT. Protein: CASSIFGGTEAFF. The full variable domain, completed using reference TRBV19 and TRBJ1-1, is DGGITQSPKYLFRKEGQNVTLSCEQNLNHDAMYWYRQDPGQGLRLIYYSQIVNDFQKGDIAEGYSVSREKKESFPLTVTSAQKNPTAFYLCASSIFGGTEAFFGQGTRLTVV.

The chain couples TRBV6-1 to TRBJ1-5; 9 nucleotides agree with TRBD1. Trimming cost V 5 bases and J 6 bases; bases outside gene matches: 8. Germline-derived CDR1 and CDR2 are MNHNS and SASEGT. The CDR3 consists of 15 residues. The CDR3 nucleotides read TGTGCCAGCAGTCCTGGACAGGGGATAGTTCAGCCCCAGCATTTT. It codes for CASSPGQGIVQPQHF.

This clonotype was found many times. This chain connects TRBV11-2 to TRBJ2-5, with TRBD2 as a possible D gene (5 bases). The CDR3 contains 13 residues. Germline V lookup: CDR1 SGHAT, CDR2 FQNNGV. Trimming removed 5 bases at V and 5 bases at J, with 12 bases between. The CDR3 sequence: CASSPPGLETQYF. The CDR3 region has the DNA TGTGCCAGCAGCCCCCCGGGATTGGAGACCCAGTACTTC. The full variable domain, its missing parts supplied by reference TRBV11-2 and TRBJ2-5, is EAGVAQSPRYKIIEKRQSVAFWCNPISGHATLYWYQQILGQGPKLLIQFQNNGVVDDSQLPKDRFSAERLKGVDSTLKIQPAKLEDSAVYLCASSPPGLETQYFGPGTRLLVL.

This clonotype was counted at least ten times. The chain joins TRBV19 to TRBJ1-2, with D possibly matching TRBD1 (5 bases). Germline CDR1 reads LNHDA; CDR2 reads SQIVND (reference sequence). The CDR3 consists of 11 residues. The CDR3 sequence is CSTGEVGGYTF. The CDR3 DNA reads TGTTCCACAGGAGAGGTTGGTGGCTACACCTTC.

This clonotype appeared a few times. The chain couples TRBV10-3 to TRBJ1-3; tentatively, D is TRBD1 (5 bases). Germline V CDR1 and CDR2: ENHRY, SYGVKD. The V end lost 4 bases, the J end lost 0 bases, and 16 bases lay between the germline ends. The length of the CDR3 is 17 residues. Written as DNA, the CDR3 is TGTGCCATCAGTGCCGCTAGCAGGGTGCCCTCTGGAAACACCATATATTTT. It codes for CAISAASRVPSGNTIYF.

This clonotype came up a few times. The CDR3 sequence is CASSPQMGLRKQYF. In nucleotides, the CDR3 is TGTGCCAGCAGTCCTCAGATGGGTCTACGGAAGCAGTACTTC. This chain links TRBV2 with TRBJ2-7; D call uncertain. Trimming stripped 5 bases from V and 8 bases from J, with 19 bases between. The CDR3 consists of 14 residues. The germline gives CDR1 SNHLY, CDR2 FYNNEI.

This clonotype was counted ten times or more. The chain employs TRBV12-3 or TRBV12-4 and TRBJ2-2; D might be TRBD2 (6 bases). CDR3 length: 15 amino acids. V lost 3 bases and J lost 4, with 12 bases in between. The CDR3 DNA sequence: TGTGCCAGCAGTTTTAACACCGGGGGCACCGGGGAGCTGTTTTTT. Its translation: CASSFNTGGTGELFF.

The V call is TRBV7-8, the J call TRBJ1-2, with 7 positions matching TRBD1. With 4 bases clipped from V and 5 bases from J, the junction kept 16 bases outside the gene matches. CDR3 length equals 17 residues. From germline, CDR1 is SGHVS and CDR2 FQNEAQ. CDR3 DNA: TGTGCCAGCAGCTCCGGACAGGCGCGGGGGATAGGTTATGGCTACACCTTC. This sequence encodes CASSSGQARGIGYGYTF.

The rearrangement joins TRBV6-1 to TRBJ2-5; D is undetermined. Germline CDR1 reads MNHNS; CDR2 reads SASEGT. V was shortened by 6 bases and J by 0 bases, with 11 bases between the two germline ends. The CDR3 covers 14 residues. This chain's CDR3 is CASRTSVYQETQYF. CDR3 sequence (DNA): TGTGCCAGCAGAACATCTGTGTACCAAGAGACCCAGTACTTC.

The chain recombines TRBV3-1 with TRBJ1-2; 10 bases are shared with TRBD1. Unmatched junction bases numbered 7, after V lost 0 bases and J lost 6 bases. This CDR3 is built from 16 residues. The V gene's germline CDR1 is LGHDT and CDR2 YNNKEL (reference sequence). The DNA for the CDR3 is TGTGCCAGCAGCCAAGAAGGGACAGGGGCCTATCATGGCTACACCTTC. It codes for CASSQEGTGAYHGYTF.